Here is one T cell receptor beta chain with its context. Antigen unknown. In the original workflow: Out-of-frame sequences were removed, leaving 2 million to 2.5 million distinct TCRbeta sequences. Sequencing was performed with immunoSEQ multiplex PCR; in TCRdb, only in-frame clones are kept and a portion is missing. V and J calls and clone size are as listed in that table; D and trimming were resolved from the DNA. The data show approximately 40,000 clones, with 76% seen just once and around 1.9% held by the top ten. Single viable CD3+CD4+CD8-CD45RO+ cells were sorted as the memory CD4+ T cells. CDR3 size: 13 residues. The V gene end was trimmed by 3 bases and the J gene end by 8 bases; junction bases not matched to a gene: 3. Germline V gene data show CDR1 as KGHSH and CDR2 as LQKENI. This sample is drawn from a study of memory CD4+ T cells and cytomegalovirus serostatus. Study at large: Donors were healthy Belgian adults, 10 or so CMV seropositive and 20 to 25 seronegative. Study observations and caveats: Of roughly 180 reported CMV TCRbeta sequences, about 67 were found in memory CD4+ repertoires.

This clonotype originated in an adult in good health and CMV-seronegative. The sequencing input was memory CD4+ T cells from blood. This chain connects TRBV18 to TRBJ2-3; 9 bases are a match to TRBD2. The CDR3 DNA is TGTGCCAGCTCACCGTGGACTAGCGTTACGCAGTATTTT. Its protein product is CASSPWTSVTQYF.